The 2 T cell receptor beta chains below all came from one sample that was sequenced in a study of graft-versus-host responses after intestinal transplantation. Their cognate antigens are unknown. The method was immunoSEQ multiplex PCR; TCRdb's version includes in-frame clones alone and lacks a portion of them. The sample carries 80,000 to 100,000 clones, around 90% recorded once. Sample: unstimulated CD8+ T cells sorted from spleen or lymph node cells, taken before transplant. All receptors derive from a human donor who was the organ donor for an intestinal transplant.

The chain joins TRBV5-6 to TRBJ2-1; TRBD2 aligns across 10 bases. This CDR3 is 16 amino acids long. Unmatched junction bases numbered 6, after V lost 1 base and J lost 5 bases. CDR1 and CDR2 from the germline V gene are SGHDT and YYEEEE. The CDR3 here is CASSLLVLAGDNEQFF. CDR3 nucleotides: TGTGCCAGCAGCTTGCTGGTGCTAGCGGGGGACAATGAGCAGTTCTTC.

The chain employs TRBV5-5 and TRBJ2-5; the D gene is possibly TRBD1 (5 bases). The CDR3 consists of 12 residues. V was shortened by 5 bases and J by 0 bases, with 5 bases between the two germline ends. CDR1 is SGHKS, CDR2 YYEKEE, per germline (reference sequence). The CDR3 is CASRQDQETQYF. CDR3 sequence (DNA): TGTGCCAGCAGACAGGACCAAGAGACCCAGTACTTC.